Included here is one T cell receptor (beta chain) sequence, with context. RNA totalling roughly 0.45 to 1 ug underwent reverse transcription with random hexamers. The authors amplified TCR beta CDR3 across 54 Vbeta and 13 Jbeta using immunoSEQ multiplex PCR. TCRdb called the immunoSEQ multiplex PCR reads again in MiXCR, with one record for every CDR3 protein. This table holds about 290,000 distinct CDR3 sequences, roughly 85% found once. The sample originates from a study of CD8 T cells in Susac syndrome. Germline trimming cut 6 bases from V and 0 bases from J; bases unmatched to any gene: 8. The CDR3 runs 16 residues.

The chain couples TRBV12-3 or TRBV12-4 to TRBJ2-1, with 7 bases fitting TRBD1. The sequenced sample was CD8+ T cells from PBMCs. The TCR sequence derives from a human donor with multiple sclerosis. CDR3: CASRATGQSSYNEQFF. CDR3 DNA sequence: TGTGCCAGCAGAGCGACAGGGCAAAGCTCCTACAATGAGCAGTTCTTC.